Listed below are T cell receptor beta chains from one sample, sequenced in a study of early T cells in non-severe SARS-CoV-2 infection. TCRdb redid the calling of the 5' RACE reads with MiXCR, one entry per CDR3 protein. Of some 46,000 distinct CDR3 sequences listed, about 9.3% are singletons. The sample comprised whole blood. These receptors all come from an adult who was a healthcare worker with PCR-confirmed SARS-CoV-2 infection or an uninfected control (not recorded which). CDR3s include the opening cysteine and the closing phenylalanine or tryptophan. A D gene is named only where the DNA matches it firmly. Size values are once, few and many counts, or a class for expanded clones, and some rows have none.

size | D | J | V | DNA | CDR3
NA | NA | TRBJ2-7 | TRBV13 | TGTGCCAGCAGTTTCCCCCGGGACAATACCTACGAGCAGTACTTC | CASSFPRDNTYEQYF
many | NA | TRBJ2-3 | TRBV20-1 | TGCAGTGCTAGGGGACAGGGCTGGGCTAGCGGGATCTCAGATACGCAGTATTTT | CSARGQGWASGISDTQYF
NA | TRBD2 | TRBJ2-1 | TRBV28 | TGTGCCACCTACCTAGCGGGGTACAATGAGCAGTTCTTC | CATYLAGYNEQFF
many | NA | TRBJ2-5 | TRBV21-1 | TGTGCCAGCAGCTACAAAGGAGGGACAGGGGTTTCCCAAGAGACCCAGTACTTC | CASSYKGGTGVSQETQYF
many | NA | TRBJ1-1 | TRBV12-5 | TGTGCTAGCTCTGGGGGGGCGCGTCGCACTGAAGCTTTCTTT | CASSGGARRTEAFF
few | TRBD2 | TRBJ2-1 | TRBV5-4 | TGTGCCAGCAGCTTAGCGGGAGGGCCCCACAATGAGCAGTTCTTC | CASSLAGGPHNEQFF
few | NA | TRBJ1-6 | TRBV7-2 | TGTGCCAGCAGCTTAGAGGGAGTTGGACAGTTCAATTCACCCCTCCACTTT | CASSLEGVGQFNSPLHF
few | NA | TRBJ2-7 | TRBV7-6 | TGTGCCAGCAGCTTAAGGGGGGGGAGATCTTACGAGCAGTACTTC | CASSLRGGRSYEQYF
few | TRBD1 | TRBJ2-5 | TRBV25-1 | TGTGCCAGCAGTGTCGGACAGGGCCAAGAGACCCAGTACTTC | CASSVGQGQETQYF
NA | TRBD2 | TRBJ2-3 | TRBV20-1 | TGCAGTGCTAGTAGACTAGCGGGAGGGACTAGCCCAGATACGCAGTATTTT | CSASRLAGGTSPDTQYF
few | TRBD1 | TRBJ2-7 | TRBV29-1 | TGCAGCGTTGAAGCATGGGACAGGGGAGCCTACGAGCAGTACTTC | CSVEAWDRGAYEQYF
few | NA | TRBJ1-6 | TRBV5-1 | TGCGCCAGCAGCTTTTTGGACACAAATTCACCCCTCCACTTT | CASSFLDTNSPLHF
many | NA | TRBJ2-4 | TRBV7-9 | TGTGCCAGCAGCCAGAGTCTAGCCAAAAACATTCAGTACTTC | CASSQSLAKNIQYF
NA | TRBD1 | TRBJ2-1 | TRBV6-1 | TGTGCCAGCAGTGAAGCGGACAGGGGAGGCAATGAGCAGTTCTTC | CASSEADRGGNEQFF
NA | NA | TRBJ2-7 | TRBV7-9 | TGTGCCAGCAGCTTAGGAGTTGGAGTGGAGCAGTACTTC | CASSLGVGVEQYF
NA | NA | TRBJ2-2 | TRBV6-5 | TGTGCCAGCAGGGTTCGGACCGGGGAGCTGTTTTTT | CASRVRTGELFF
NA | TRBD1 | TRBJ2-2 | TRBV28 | TGTGCCAGCAGTTATGTATACAGGGGAGCCGGGGAGCTGTTTTTT | CASSYVYRGAGELFF
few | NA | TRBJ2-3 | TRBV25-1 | TGTGCCAGCAGTGAATTAGGGCCCACAGATACGCAGTATTTT | CASSELGPTDTQYF